A single sample is the source of the 7 T cell receptor beta chains below, sequenced in a study of T cell repertoires in cytomegalovirus infection. Using its own MiXCR run on the reads, TCRdb lists one record per CDR3 protein. The sample has roughly 310,000 distinct CDR3 sequences, under 20% seen once. Sequencing was performed on PBMCs. These receptors all come from a human donor in good health (CMV status not recorded). Some clones in this sample may be carry-over from other donors' samples.

This clonotype was counted a few times. The chain has TRBV10-3 and TRBJ2-5; 10 bases agree with TRBD2. The CDR3 runs to 16 residues. CDR1 ENHRY and CDR2 SYGVKD come from the germline V gene. Germline trimming cut 2 bases from V and 5 bases from J; bases unmatched to any gene: 8. The CDR3 DNA reads as TGTGCCATCAGTGAGCCTCTAGCGGGGGCCTCCGAGACCCAGTACTTC. Amino acids: CAISEPLAGASETQYF.

V usage is TRBV20-1 and J usage is TRBJ1-2; 7 bases match TRBD1. CDR3 length: 15 residues. CDR1 and CDR2 (germline): DFQATT, SNEGSKA (reference sequence). Germline trimming cut 3 bases from V and 7 bases from J; bases unmatched to any gene: 14. The CDR3 nucleotides read TGCAGTGCTAGGCAACACACAGGGGATAACGGTGGCTACACCTTC. Protein: CSARQHTGDNGGYTF.

The V call is TRBV19, the J call TRBJ2-7, with D unclear. CDR3 length equals 14 residues. From germline, CDR1 is LNHDA and CDR2 SQIVND (reference sequence). V shed 5 bases and J shed 2 bases, with 13 bases lying between them. CDR3: CASSPAVSAYEQYF. CDR3 bases: TGTGCCAGTAGTCCGGCGGTCTCAGCCTACGAGCAGTACTTC.

CDR3 region: CASSPAYGLASTDTQYF. CDR3 nucleotide sequence: TGTGCCAGCAGCCCCGCGTACGGACTAGCGAGCACAGATACGCAGTATTTT. The rearrangement joins TRBV4-2 to TRBJ2-3, with TRBD2 matching 9 bases. The germline gives CDR1 LGHNA, CDR2 YNFKEQ. CDR3 size: 17 residues. V was clipped by 4 bases and J by 0 bases; unmatched bases: 8.

This clonotype was counted a few times. The rearrangement joins TRBV18 to TRBJ2-7, with D possibly being TRBD1 (5 bases). The V end was cut by 6 bases, the J end by 4 bases, with 13 bases between. The CDR3 extends over 13 amino acids. Per germline, CDR1 KGHSH and CDR2 LQKENI. As DNA, the CDR3 is TGTGCCAGCTCCTTAACCCAGGGTTACGAGCAGTACTTC. The encoded protein is CASSLTQGYEQYF.

The rearrangement links TRBV4-3 to TRBJ2-2, with TRBD1 as a possible D gene (5 bases). With 0 bases removed from V and 9 bases from J, the gap between germline ends came to 11 bases. The germline CDR1 and CDR2 sequences are LGHNA and YSLEER. The CDR3 length is 14 residues. For the CDR3, the DNA is TGCGCCAGCAGCCAAGAGGGGCGCGCCCGGGAGCTGTTTTTT. Encoded protein: CASSQEGRARELFF.

The chain uses TRBV12-3 or TRBV12-4 and TRBJ2-7, with D possibly TRBD1 on 5 matching bases. With 4 bases removed from V and 7 bases from J, the gap between germline ends came to 20 bases. The CDR3 runs 15 residues. The CDR3 DNA reads as TGTGCCAGCAGTTCTCCGGTGACAGACCCTACGGAGCAGTACTTC. Translating it yields CASSSPVTDPTEQYF.